These 29 T cell receptor beta chains share one sample of origin, sequenced in a study of cytotoxic CD8 clonotypes in ibrutinib-treated CLL. The assay was immunoSEQ multiplex PCR, and TCRdb's table has in-frame clones only and misses some. The top ten hold 6.5% to 8% of the sample, which has around 310,000 clones, just under 80% seen once. The input for sequencing was PBMCs, taken before ibrutinib treatment. Receptors were obtained from a human donor with chronic lymphocytic leukemia.

The chain employs TRBV5-1 and TRBJ1-2; 9 nucleotides align to TRBD1. V gave up 4 bases and J gave up 4 bases; unmatched junction bases: 5. CDR1 and CDR2 from the germline V gene are SGHRS and YFSETQ. The CDR3 extends over 14 amino acids. This CDR3 reads CASSAGQGGYGYTF. CDR3 sequence (DNA): TGCGCCAGCAGCGCGGGACAGGGCGGCTATGGCTACACCTTC. Together with reference TRBV5-1 and TRBJ1-2, the CDR3 gives the full variable domain: KAGVTQTPRYLIKTRGQQVTLSCSPISGHRSVSWYQQTPGQGLQFLFEYFSETQRNKGNFPGRFSGRQFSNSRSEMNVSTLELGDSALYLCASSAGQGGYGYTFGSGTRLTVV.

V gene TRBV5-1 combines with J gene TRBJ1-1; weak D call: TRBD1 (6 bases). The germline V gene encodes CDR1 SGHRS and CDR2 YFSETQ. Trimming shortened V by 1 base and J by 6 bases, and 13 bases separated the two germline ends. This CDR3 contains 14 residues. The CDR3, as DNA: TGCGCCAGCAGCTTGCGCACAGGGACCGCTGAAGCTTTCTTT. It is translated as CASSLRTGTAEAFF.

V usage is TRBV13 and J usage is TRBJ1-2; D call uncertain. V lost 0 bases to trimming and J lost 4 bases, with 12 bases between them. The CDR3 has 15 amino acids. The V gene's germline CDR1 is PRHDT and CDR2 FYEKMQ (reference sequence). The chain's CDR3 is CASSLGLGTGYGYTF. DNA for the CDR3: TGTGCCAGCAGCTTAGGGCTGGGAACTGGCTATGGCTACACCTTC.

This clone was counted only a few times. This sequence joins TRBV28 and TRBJ1-2; D uncertain. CDR3 length: 11 residues. Trimming shortened V by 3 bases and J by 4 bases, and 3 bases separated the two germline ends. The germline V gene encodes CDR1 MDHEN and CDR2 SYDVKM. The CDR3: CASSFLYGYTF. CDR3 bases: TGTGCCAGCAGTTTCCTCTATGGCTACACCTTC.

This clone has only one observation. This sequence joins TRBV27 and TRBJ1-5, with a tentative D call TRBD1 (6 bases). The CDR3 spans 17 residues. Germline loops: CDR1 MNHEY, CDR2 SMNVEV (reference sequence). Trimming stripped 6 bases from V and 0 bases from J, with 18 bases between. The CDR3 sequence is CASSRQTDSTSNQPQHF. CDR3 bases: TGTGCCAGCAGCCGACAAACGGACAGCACTAGCAATCAGCCCCAGCATTTT.

The chain is built from TRBV28 and TRBJ1-1; D is uncertain. The V gene's germline CDR1 is MDHEN and CDR2 SYDVKM. Between the trimmed V and J ends, which lost 2 bases and 0 bases, there was a span of 13 bases. This CDR3 is 16 amino acids long. CDR3 nucleotides: TGTGCCAGCAGTTTACCGGGCGACGGTATGAACACTGAAGCTTTCTTT. Its protein product is CASSLPGDGMNTEAFF.

About this clone: Within the sample, other DNA sequences also encode this same CDR3. The rearrangement links TRBV5-1 to TRBJ2-3; no clear D. The germline gives CDR1 SGHRS, CDR2 YFSETQ. V lost 1 base, J lost 3 bases, and 6 bases lay in between. The CDR3 has 13 residues. CDR3 in amino acids: CASSLKGTDTQYF. The CDR3 nucleotides read TGCGCCAGCAGCTTGAAAGGGACAGATACGCAGTATTTT.

This chain uses TRBV4-3 with TRBJ2-1; 10 positions match TRBD2. The ends lost 0 bases at V and 8 bases at J; junction bases unmatched: 16. The CDR3 loop spans 19 amino acids. Per germline, CDR1 LGHNA and CDR2 YSLEER. Written as DNA, the CDR3 is TGCGCCAGCAGCCAAGATCATCCTAGCGGGAGCAGGAGCTTTTATGAGCAGTTCTTC. Protein product: CASSQDHPSGSRSFYEQFF.

With regard to this clone: Different DNA sequences within this sample yield the same CDR3. The chain links TRBV30 to TRBJ2-7; TRBD2 matches 7 bases. The CDR3 is 14 amino acids. Germline trimming cut 1 base from V and 3 bases from J; bases unmatched to any gene: 6. Germline loops: CDR1 GTSNPN, CDR2 SVGIG (reference sequence). The CDR3 DNA sequence: TGTGCCTGGAGTGGGTCGGGAGGTAGCTACGAGCAGTACTTC. This translates into CAWSGSGGSYEQYF.

In the case of this clone: One base away lies a much larger clone, so this may be a sequencing read error. The rearrangement joins TRBV5-5 to TRBJ2-2; D gene ambiguous. The CDR3 has 11 residues. The germline CDR1 and CDR2 sequences are SGHKS and YYEKEE (reference sequence). Trimming shortened V by 2 bases and J by 5 bases, and 1 base separated the two germline ends. CDR3 nucleotides: TGTGCCAGCAGCTTTACCGGGGAGCTGTTTTTT. It yields the protein CASSFTGELFF.

This clone occurred once. The rearrangement links TRBV5-6 to TRBJ1-2; D is unresolved. CDR3 length: 14 amino acids. The V end was cut by 0 bases, the J end by 7 bases, with 13 bases between. Germline CDR1 SGHDT, CDR2 YYEEEE. This chain's CDR3 is CASSLVGSSAGYTF. For the CDR3, the DNA is TGTGCCAGCAGCTTGGTTGGGAGCTCTGCTGGCTACACCTTC. Complete variable domain (other parts from reference TRBV5-6 and TRBJ1-2): DAGVTQSPTHLIKTRGQQVTLRCSPKSGHDTVSWYQQALGQGPQFIFQYYEEEERQRGNFPDRFSGHQFPNYSSELNVNALLLGDSALYLCASSLVGSSAGYTFGSGTRLTVV.

This clone turned up a few times. The chain has TRBV7-9 and TRBJ1-2; TRBD1 aligns across 12 bases. The CDR3 loop spans 18 amino acids. Germline CDR1 SEHNR, CDR2 FQNEAQ (reference sequence). V shed 4 bases and J 5 bases; nucleotides not matched to a gene: 14. The CDR3 sequence is CASSSFRDRGHRPYGYTF. Here the CDR3 DNA reads TGTGCCAGCAGCTCATTCCGGGACAGGGGGCACAGGCCGTATGGCTACACCTTC.

The V call is TRBV9, the J call TRBJ2-1, with TRBD2 matching over 11 bases. CDR1 is SGDLS, CDR2 YYNGEE, per germline. The trim removed 3 bases at V and 7 bases at J, leaving 9 bases unmatched. The CDR3 contains 16 residues. Written as DNA, the CDR3 is TGTGCCAGCAGCGGAACCCTAGCGGGAGGTGGGAATGAGCAGTTCTTC. Translating gives CASSGTLAGGGNEQFF.

V usage is TRBV11-2 and J usage is TRBJ1-2, with D perhaps matching TRBD1 (5 bases). CDR1 and CDR2 (germline): SGHAT, FQNNGV. The V gene lost 1 base and the J gene lost 4 bases, with 7 bases spanning the gap. The CDR3 covers 13 residues. The CDR3 loop is CASSLARAYGYTF. In DNA form, the CDR3 reads TGTGCCAGCAGCTTAGCCAGGGCCTATGGCTACACCTTC.

This clone was picked up a small number of times. This chain uses TRBV6-5 with TRBJ1-2; TRBD1 matches at 8 bases. The CDR3 spans 14 residues. Germline V CDR1 and CDR2: MNHEY, SVGAGI. V lost 5 bases to trimming and J lost 4 bases; unmatched junction nucleotides: 6. CDR3 sequence reads: CASSMGQAAYGYTF. DNA of the CDR3: TGTGCCAGCAGTATGGGACAGGCCGCCTATGGCTACACCTTC.

The rearrangement links TRBV5-5 to TRBJ2-7; D is undetermined. The V end lost 2 bases, the J end lost 6 bases, and 15 bases lay between the germline ends. The germline CDR1 and CDR2 sequences are SGHKS and YYEKEE (reference sequence). This CDR3 contains 14 residues. CDR3 sequence: CASSFSSSVLEQYF. DNA for the CDR3: TGTGCCAGCAGCTTCTCTAGTTCGGTGCTCGAGCAGTACTTC.

This clone was seen once. V is TRBV30 and J is TRBJ2-7; 9 nucleotides match TRBD1. Looked up from germline, CDR1 is GTSNPN and CDR2 is SVGIG (reference sequence). After removal of 1 base from V and 5 bases from J, the junction contained 9 bases not matched to a gene. The CDR3 sequence is 15 residues long. The CDR3 DNA sequence: TGTGCCTGGAGTGCACCGGGACAGGGTTCCCACGAGCAGTACTTC. Protein product: CAWSAPGQGSHEQYF.

The V and J genes are TRBV4-2 and TRBJ2-5; 8 bases map to TRBD2. The tail of the sequence fits TRBJ2-7 better, so the J call may be wrong. CDR1 LGHNA and CDR2 YNFKEQ come from the germline V gene. The CDR3 totals 18 residues. The CDR3 coding sequence is TGTGCCAGCAGCCAGCGCCAAGCCGAGCGGGGGAGCCCCTACGAGCAGTACTTC. As protein: CASSQRQAERGSPYEQYF.

The chain uses TRBV7-2 and TRBJ2-3; 8 nucleotides line up with TRBD2. The CDR3 has 15 amino acids. After removal of 4 bases from V and 4 bases from J, the junction contained 7 bases not matched to a gene. From germline, CDR1 is SGHTA and CDR2 FQGNSA. CDR3 sequence reads: CASSSQAGVADTQYF. DNA for the CDR3: TGTGCCAGCAGCTCGCAAGCGGGAGTGGCAGATACGCAGTATTTT.

The genes are TRBV5-1 and TRBJ1-5; 7 bases are a match to TRBD1. Per the germline V gene, CDR1 is SGHRS and CDR2 is YFSETQ. V shed 3 bases and J 4 bases; nucleotides not matched to a gene: 7. CDR3 length: 15 residues. CDR3 sequence (DNA): TGCGCCAGCAGCTGGGGGACAGACCTGAATCAGCCCCAGCATTTT. This sequence encodes CASSWGTDLNQPQHF.

The chain employs TRBV27 and TRBJ1-5, with TRBD1 matching 8 bases. The CDR3 runs 15 residues. V lost 6 bases to trimming and J lost 7 bases; unmatched junction nucleotides: 11. Germline V gene data show CDR1 as MNHEY and CDR2 as SMNVEV (reference sequence). CDR3 amino acids: CASSPTSGGWQPQHF. The DNA for the CDR3 is TGTGCCAGCAGCCCGACTTCAGGGGGCTGGCAGCCCCAGCATTTT.

CDR3 DNA sequence: TGCGCCAGCAGCCCGGGGACAGGGCGGCAGACCCAGTACTTC. It codes for CASSPGTGRQTQYF. The chain links TRBV5-1 to TRBJ2-5; TRBD1 matches at 9 bases. J lost 6 bases, V lost 4 bases, and 7 bases had no gene match. This CDR3 has 14 amino acids. Germline loops: CDR1 SGHRS, CDR2 YFSETQ.

This rearrangement joins TRBV28 to TRBJ2-7, with TRBD2 matching over 10 bases. The CDR3 loop spans 17 amino acids. Per the germline V gene, CDR1 is MDHEN and CDR2 is SYDVKM. Losses at the gene ends were 6 bases for V and 2 bases for J; bases not matched to a gene: 13. CDR3 region: CASSPGTSVSYTYEQYF. The CDR3 DNA reads TGTGCCAGCAGCCCCGGGACTAGCGTCTCGTATACCTACGAGCAGTACTTC.

This rearrangement joins TRBV18 to TRBJ1-2; D is perhaps TRBD1 (6 bases). The CDR3 totals 14 residues. The V and J ends lost 8 bases and 4 bases respectively, with 17 bases between them. Germline CDR1 is KGHSH and CDR2 is LQKENI. The CDR3 DNA reads TGTGCCAGCACCCTGAGCGGGGGCGCCTATGGCTACACCTTC. It encodes CASTLSGGAYGYTF.

This chain connects TRBV5-1 to TRBJ2-5; D uncertain. The germline V and J ends were trimmed by 0 bases and 5 bases, with 8 bases remaining between them. This CDR3 has 13 amino acids. Germline V gene data show CDR1 as SGHRS and CDR2 as YFSETQ. The CDR3 loop reads CASSLEGMETQYF. In DNA form, the CDR3 reads TGCGCCAGCAGCTTGGAAGGGATGGAGACCCAGTACTTC.

This chain links TRBV5-1 with TRBJ1-4, with a weak D call TRBD1 (5 bases). The CDR3 sequence is 14 residues long. Germline CDR1 reads SGHRS; CDR2 reads YFSETQ. Trimming cost V 1 base and J 7 bases, with 11 bases left between them. In nucleotides, the CDR3 is TGCGCCAGCAGCTTGTTTCAGGGTGGTGAAAAACTGTTTTTT. It yields the protein CASSLFQGGEKLFF.

The V and J genes are TRBV6-5 and TRBJ2-1; the D is unclear. The CDR3 sequence is 12 residues long. Germline-derived CDR1 and CDR2 are MNHEY and SVGAGI. V was shortened by 6 bases and J by 9 bases, with 12 bases between the two germline ends. CDR3 in DNA: TGTGCCAGCAGCCACATTTTGACTGAGCAGTTCTTC. This encodes CASSHILTEQFF.

The J gene is TRBJ2-7, the V gene TRBV4-1; 7 bases are a match to TRBD2. The CDR3 is made up of 15 amino acids. The V and J ends lost 0 bases and 6 bases, in that order; junction bases with no gene match: 8. In germline, CDR1 is MGHRA, CDR2 YSYEKL. The CDR3 region is CASSQDPAGRLEQYF. CDR3 DNA sequence: TGCGCCAGCAGCCAAGATCCAGCGGGACGCCTCGAGCAGTACTTC.

The genes are TRBV2 and TRBJ1-5, with TRBD1 identical over 7 bases. The V gene end was trimmed by 5 bases and the J gene end by 6 bases; junction bases not matched to a gene: 10. Germline CDR1 is SNHLY and CDR2 is FYNNEI. The CDR3 is 15 amino acids. CDR3 region: CASSIRQGVSQPQHF. For the CDR3, the DNA is TGTGCCAGCAGTATACGACAGGGCGTATCTCAGCCCCAGCATTTT. Full variable domain (missing parts from reference TRBV2 and TRBJ1-5): EPEVTQTPSHQVTQMGQEVILRCVPISNHLYFYWYRQILGQKVEFLVSFYNNEISEKSEIFDDQFSVERPDGSNFTLKIRSTKLEDSAMYFCASSIRQGVSQPQHFGDGTRLSIL.